Below, 13 T cell receptor beta chains from the same sample are listed, as sequenced in a study of post-analysis software for immune sequencing data. No cognate antigen is known for these TCRs. Notes on the study in general: Comparison of patients with controls showed a handful of TRBV segments more frequent in patients, TRBV5-6, TRBV5-1 and TRBV20-1 among them.

Carried by the TCR beta cDNA libraries were unique molecular identifiers. MiXCR, applied by TCRdb to the PCR reads, yields one record per CDR3 protein. The sample records about 540,000 distinct CDR3 sequences, around a third being singletons. Sequencing was performed on blood. These receptors came from a girl aged 2-17 years with multiple sclerosis.

This clonotype was counted between two and nine times. The chain carries TRBV27 and TRBJ1-5; no reliable D call. V lost 4 bases to trimming and J lost 0 bases, with 4 bases between them. The germline V gene encodes CDR1 MNHEY and CDR2 SMNVEV (reference sequence). The length of the CDR3 is 13 residues. Written as DNA, the CDR3 is TGTGCCAGCAGTTGGGGTAGCAATCAGCCCCAGCATTTT. Translated, it gives CASSWGSNQPQHF.

The chain has TRBV3-1 and TRBJ2-3; a possible D gene is TRBD2 (6 bases). The germline V gene encodes CDR1 LGHDT and CDR2 YNNKEL (reference sequence). The CDR3 loop spans 19 amino acids. Trimming took 1 base from V and 5 from J, leaving 25 bases between them. CDR3 DNA sequence: TGTGCCAGCAGCCAAGTGGGAGGCTGGTCCGGGGCGATCAGAGATACGCAGTATTTT. Translated: CASSQVGGWSGAIRDTQYF.

The table lists this clonotype with a few counts. The rearrangement links TRBV4-1 to TRBJ1-2; weak D call: TRBD1 (5 bases). CDR1 MGHRA and CDR2 YSYEKL come from the germline V gene. V gave up 6 bases and J gave up 6 bases, with 14 bases separating them. The CDR3 extends over 13 amino acids. CDR3 DNA sequence: TGCGCCAGCAGAACAGACAGACTCAATGGCTACACCTTC. It codes for CASRTDRLNGYTF.

This clonotype was seen a handful of times. The chain joins TRBV7-9 to TRBJ2-1, with 10 bases fitting TRBD2. The length of the CDR3 is 15 residues. Germline CDR1 is SEHNR and CDR2 is FQNEAQ (reference sequence). V lost 5 bases, J lost 4 bases, and 5 bases stayed unmatched. The DNA of the CDR3 is TGTGCCAGCAGCCCCGGGACTAGCGAGTACAATGAGCAGTTCTTC. As protein: CASSPGTSEYNEQFF. The variable domain in full, with the rest retrieved from reference TRBV7-9 and TRBJ2-1, is DTGVSQNPRHKITKRGQNVTFRCDPISEHNRLYWYRQTLGQGPEFLTYFQNEAQLEKSRLLSDRFSAERPKGSFSTLEIQRTEQGDSAMYLCASSPGTSEYNEQFFGPGTRLTVL.

There are a few counts of this clonotype. This chain connects TRBV25-1 to TRBJ1-6, with D possibly matching TRBD1 (5 bases). The CDR3 has 15 amino acids. CDR1 is MGHDK and CDR2 is SYGVNS in the germline V gene. V lost 1 base to trimming and J lost 9 bases, with 13 bases between them. The CDR3 loop is CASSESAGGVSPLHF. In nucleotides, the CDR3 is TGTGCCAGCAGTGAATCAGCGGGAGGGGTTTCACCCCTCCACTTT.

In its sample, this clonotype was seen a few times. V and J are TRBV29-1 and TRBJ1-2, with 7 bases identical to TRBD1. Germline values: CDR1 SQVTM, CDR2 ANQGSEA. V lost 6 bases to trimming and J lost 4 bases; unmatched junction nucleotides: 11. The CDR3 is 14 amino acids. In DNA form, the CDR3 reads TGCAGCGTCCTCTCGGTAGGGGGCAGCTATGGCTACACCTTC. Protein product: CSVLSVGGSYGYTF.

The rearrangement joins TRBV6-6 to TRBJ2-1, with 7 bases that match TRBD1. Germline CDR1 MNHNY, CDR2 SVGAGI (reference sequence). The CDR3 has 15 residues. Trimming removed 7 bases from V and 0 bases from J; junction bases left unmatched: 6. The CDR3 DNA reads TGTGCCAGCATCGGGACAGAGCTCTCCTACAATGAGCAGTTCTTC. It encodes CASIGTELSYNEQFF.

This rearrangement joins TRBV7-2 to TRBJ1-2, with TRBD1 matching over 7 bases. CDR1 is SGHTA and CDR2 is FQGNSA in the germline V gene. The junction had 3 bases not matched to a gene; V was cut back by 3 bases and J by 2 bases. The CDR3 consists of 14 residues. This CDR3 is CASSFSTGNYGYTF. CDR3 coding DNA: TGTGCCAGCAGCTTCTCGACAGGGAACTATGGCTACACCTTC.

The chain couples TRBV5-1 to TRBJ1-6; D gene unclear. This CDR3 contains 14 residues. Germline-derived CDR1 and CDR2 are SGHRS and YFSETQ. The germline V and J ends were trimmed by 0 bases and 6 bases, with 7 bases remaining between them. The CDR3 is CASSLEQPNSPLHF. The CDR3 coding sequence is TGCGCCAGCAGCTTGGAGCAACCTAATTCACCCCTCCACTTT.

The sample holds one count of this clonotype. This chain joins TRBV6-2 or TRBV6-3 and TRBJ2-7, with D tentatively TRBD1 (6 bases). Germline CDR1 is MNHEY and CDR2 is SVGEGT. The CDR3 runs 14 residues. Trimming removed 7 bases from V and 4 bases from J, with 17 bases in between. The chain's CDR3 is CASKKTTGPYEQYF. CDR3 DNA sequence: TGTGCCAGCAAAAAAACGACAGGACCTTACGAGCAGTACTTC.

This clonotype was detected only a few times. V and J are TRBV29-1 and TRBJ2-2; D is ambiguous. The CDR3 runs 13 residues. CDR1 and CDR2 from the germline V gene are SQVTM and ANQGSEA. The germline V and J ends were trimmed by 3 bases and 1 base, with 6 bases remaining between them. The CDR3 nucleotides read TGCAGCGTTGATACGAGGAACACCGGGGAGCTGTTTTTT. Amino acids: CSVDTRNTGELFF.

The chain recombines TRBV21-1 with TRBJ2-1; the table's D call, TRBD1, has no DNA check behind it. TRBV21-1 is an annotated pseudogene. This CDR3 contains 16 residues. Written as DNA, the CDR3 is TGTGCCAGCAGCAAAGCCCAACAGGGGTCGGGTACTGAGCAGTTCTTC. Residues: CASSKAQQGSGTEQFF.

This clonotype was counted ten times or more. This chain uses TRBV7-7 with TRBJ2-7; TRBD1 aligns across 9 bases. Germline V gene sequence: CDR1 SSHAT, CDR2 FNYEAQ (reference sequence). Unmatched junction bases numbered 8, after V lost 6 bases and J lost 2 bases. CDR3 length: 15 amino acids. CDR3 bases: TGTGCCAGCAGTCCCCGGGACAGGGCCACCTACGAGCAGTACTTC. It yields the protein CASSPRDRATYEQYF.